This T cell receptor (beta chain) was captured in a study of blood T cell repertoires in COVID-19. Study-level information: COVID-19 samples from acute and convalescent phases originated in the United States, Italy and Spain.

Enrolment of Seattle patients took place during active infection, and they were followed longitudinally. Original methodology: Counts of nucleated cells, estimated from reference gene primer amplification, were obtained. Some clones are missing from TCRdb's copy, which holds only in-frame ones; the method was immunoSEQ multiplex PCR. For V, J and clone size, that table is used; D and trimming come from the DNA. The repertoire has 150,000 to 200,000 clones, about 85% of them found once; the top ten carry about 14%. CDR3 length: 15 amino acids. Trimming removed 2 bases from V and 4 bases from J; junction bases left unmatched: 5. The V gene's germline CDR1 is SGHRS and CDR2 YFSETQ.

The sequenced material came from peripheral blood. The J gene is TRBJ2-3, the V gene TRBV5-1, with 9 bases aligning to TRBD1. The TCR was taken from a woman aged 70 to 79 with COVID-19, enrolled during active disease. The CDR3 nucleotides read TGCGCCAGCAGCTTAACAGGGGGCGCCCCAGATACGCAGTATTTT. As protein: CASSLTGGAPDTQYF.